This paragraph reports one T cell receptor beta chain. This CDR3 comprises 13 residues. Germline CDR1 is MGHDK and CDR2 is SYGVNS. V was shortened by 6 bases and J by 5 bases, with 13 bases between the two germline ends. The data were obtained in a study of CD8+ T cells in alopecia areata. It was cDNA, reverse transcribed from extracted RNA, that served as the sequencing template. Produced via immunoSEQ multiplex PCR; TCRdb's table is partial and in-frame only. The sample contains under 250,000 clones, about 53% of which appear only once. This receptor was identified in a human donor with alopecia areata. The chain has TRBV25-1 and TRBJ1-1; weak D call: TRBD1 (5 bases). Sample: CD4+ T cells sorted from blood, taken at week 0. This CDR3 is CASRSRGGTEAFF. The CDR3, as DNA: TGTGCCAGCAGATCGCGCGGGGGGACTGAAGCTTTCTTT.